This TCR beta chain was recovered during a study of regulatory T cells in long-lasting Graves disease. Study results and caveats: Comparison showed that persistent patients shared more public clonotypes (under 3,000) than new patients (966). There were preferences for TRBV28, TRBJ1-2 and TRBJ2-5 in persistent disease.

Arm-PCR of CDR3 regions and iRepertoire HTBI primers were used to build TCR beta libraries. In the original workflow: Sequenced samples collectively carried roughly 60 TRBV and 14 TRBJ segments. TCRdb passed the multiplex PCR reads through MiXCR, listing each CDR3 protein once. The V and J calls were not made by the authors but by TCRdb's processing. The sample contains about 420,000 distinct CDR3 sequences, around a quarter of which appear only once. Trimming removed 6 bases at V and 0 bases at J, with 11 bases between. Germline V gene sequence: CDR1 DFQATT, CDR2 SNEGSKA (reference sequence). There are 13 residues in the CDR3. The time point was: persistent/refractory GD, antithyroid drugs over 5 years with positive TRAb. PBMC-derived RNA was used for the TCR library. The guidelines of the American Thyroid Association were the basis for diagnosing Graves' disease. This clonotype was detected many times. Antigen: not known.

The chain has TRBV20-1 and TRBJ1-1; D remains unclear. Sequencing used peripheral blood mononuclear cells (PBMCs), obtained when the disease was refractory, from a patient treated with antithyroid drugs. This clonotype was sampled from a female donor with Graves disease. CDR3 nucleotides: TGCAGTGCCGGGCGGGATATGAACACTGAAGCTTTCTTT. Encoded protein: CSAGRDMNTEAFF.